These T cell receptor beta chains were read from a single sample in a study of T cells in Graves' hyperthyroidism and ophthalmopathy. MiXCR, applied by TCRdb to the multiplex PCR reads, yields one record per CDR3 protein. The repertoire holds roughly 40,000 distinct CDR3 sequences, with around 56% as singletons. The source material was blood. The receptor set was obtained from a man aged 40-49 years with Graves' ophthalmopathy. Each CDR3 is given with its conserved first and last residue. Fields, in order: V gene, J gene, clone size, D gene, CDR3 protein, CDR3 DNA. The D gene is left open where the match is weak. Size values are once, few and many counts, or a class for expanded clones, and some rows have none.

TRBV13	TRBJ1-4	NA	NA	CASSQAGVGEKLFF	TGTGCCAGCAGTCAAGCGGGGGTCGGTGAAAAACTGTTTTTT
TRBV4-1	TRBJ2-7	many	NA	CASSQGLYKDQGGEQYF	TGCGCCAGCAGCCAAGGGCTCTATAAAGACCAGGGGGGAGAGCAGTACTTC
TRBV19	TRBJ2-2	many	NA	CASSKGGEGYTGELFF	TGTGCCAGTAGTAAAGGAGGGGAAGGGTACACCGGGGAGCTGTTTTTT
TRBV7-9	TRBJ2-7	NA	NA	CASSARTVYEQYF	TGTGCCAGCAGCGCCCGGACAGTCTACGAGCAGTACTTC
TRBV13	TRBJ2-7	many	NA	CASSPALGGGGEQYF	TGTGCCAGCAGCCCGGCTCTCGGGGGAGGAGGGGAGCAGTACTTC
TRBV3-1	TRBJ1-5	many	NA	CASSQGFRERQPQHF	TGTGCCAGCAGCCAAGGTTTCAGGGAGCGACAGCCCCAGCATTTT
TRBV12-3/TRBV12-4	TRBJ2-2	many	TRBD1	CASSPGQGRTGELFF	TGTGCCAGCAGCCCAGGACAGGGGCGGACCGGGGAGCTGTTTTTT
TRBV6-2/TRBV6-3	TRBJ2-3	many	NA	CASSPGGARSTDTQYF	TGTGCCAGCAGCCCAGGTGGGGCCCGTAGCACAGATACGCAGTATTTT
TRBV5-4	TRBJ2-1	NA	NA	CASSSTYNEQFF	TGTGCCAGCAGCTCTACCTACAATGAGCAGTTCTTC
TRBV20-1	TRBJ2-5	NA	NA	CSARVQADNEKLFFGSGTQYF	NA
TRBV24-1	TRBJ2-5	NA	TRBD1	CATSEFDRGQETQYF	TGTGCCACCAGTGAGTTCGACAGGGGCCAAGAGACCCAGTACTTC
TRBV20-1	TRBJ2-1	many	TRBD2	CSARAPVVSGGQGEQFF	TGCAGTGCTAGAGCTCCCGTTGTTAGCGGGGGTCAGGGTGAGCAGTTCTTC
TRBV25-1	TRBJ1-2	NA	NA	CASSEYKGSNYGYTF	TGTGCCAGCAGTGAATATAAGGGGTCTAACTATGGCTACACCTTC
TRBV19	TRBJ2-5	NA	TRBD1	CASSPNTGTGAQPQYF	TGTGCCAGTAGCCCAAACACTGGGACAGGGGCTCAGCCCCAGTACTTC
TRBV7-9	TRBJ1-2	NA	NA	CASSLDYNYGYTF	TGTGCCAGCAGCCTCGACTATAACTATGGCTACACCTTC
TRBV27	TRBJ2-1	many	TRBD2	CASSSRRLAGDNEQFF	TGTGCCAGCAGTTCTCGACGGCTAGCGGGCGACAATGAGCAGTTCTTC
TRBV25-1	TRBJ1-2	NA	TRBD1	CASSEYMGDSSDYTF	TGTGCCAGTAGTGAATATATGGGGGACAGTTCCGACTACACCTTC
TRBV20-1	TRBJ2-5	NA	NA	CSARGGLGAQYF	TGCAGTGCTAGAGGGGGCTTGGGTGCCCAGTACTTC
TRBV2	TRBJ2-5	many	NA	CASSVLRPRETQYF	TGTGCCAGCAGTGTCTTGCGGCCCCGAGAGACCCAGTACTTC
TRBV20-1	TRBJ1-3	many	NA	CSAADSGNTIYF	TGCAGTGCTGCCGACTCTGGAAACACCATATATTTT
TRBV6-6	TRBJ2-1	many	NA	CASSYGAYNEQFF	TGTGCCAGCAGTTACGGTGCCTACAATGAGCAGTTCTTC